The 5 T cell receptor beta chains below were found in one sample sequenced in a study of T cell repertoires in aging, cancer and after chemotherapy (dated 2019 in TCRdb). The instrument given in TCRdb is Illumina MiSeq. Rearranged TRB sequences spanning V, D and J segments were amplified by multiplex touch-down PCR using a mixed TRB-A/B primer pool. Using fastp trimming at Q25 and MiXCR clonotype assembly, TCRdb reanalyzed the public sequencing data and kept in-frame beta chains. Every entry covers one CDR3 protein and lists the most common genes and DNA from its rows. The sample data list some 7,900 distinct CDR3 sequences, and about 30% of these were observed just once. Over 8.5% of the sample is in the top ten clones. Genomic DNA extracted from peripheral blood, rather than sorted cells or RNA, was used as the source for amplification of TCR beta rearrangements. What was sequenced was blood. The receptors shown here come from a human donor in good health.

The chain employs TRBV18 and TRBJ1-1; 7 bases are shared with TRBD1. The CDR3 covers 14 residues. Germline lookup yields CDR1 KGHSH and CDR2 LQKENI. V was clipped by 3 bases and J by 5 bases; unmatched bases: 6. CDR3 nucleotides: TGTGCCAGCTCACCGGGACAGCAGGGGACTGAAGCTTTCTTT. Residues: CASSPGQQGTEAFF.

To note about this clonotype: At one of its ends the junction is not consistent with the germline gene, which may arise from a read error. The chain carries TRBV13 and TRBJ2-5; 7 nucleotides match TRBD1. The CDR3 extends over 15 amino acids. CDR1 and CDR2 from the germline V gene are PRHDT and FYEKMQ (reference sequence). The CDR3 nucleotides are TGCGCCAGCAGCTTGGCTGACAGGGACCAAGAGACCCAGTACTTC. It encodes CASSLADRDQETQYF.

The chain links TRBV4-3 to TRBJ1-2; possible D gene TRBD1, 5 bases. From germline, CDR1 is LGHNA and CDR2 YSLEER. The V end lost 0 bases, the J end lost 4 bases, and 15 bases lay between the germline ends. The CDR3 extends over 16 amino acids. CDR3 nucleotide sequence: TGCGCCAGCAGCCAAGATGCCGTGCAGGGTGCCTATGGCTACACCTTC. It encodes CASSQDAVQGAYGYTF.

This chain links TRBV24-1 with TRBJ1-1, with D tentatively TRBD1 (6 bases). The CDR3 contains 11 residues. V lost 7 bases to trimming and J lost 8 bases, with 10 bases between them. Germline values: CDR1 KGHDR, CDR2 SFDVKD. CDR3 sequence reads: CATSQGNEAFF. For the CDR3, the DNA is TGTGCCACCAGCCAGGGGAACGAAGCTTTCTTT.

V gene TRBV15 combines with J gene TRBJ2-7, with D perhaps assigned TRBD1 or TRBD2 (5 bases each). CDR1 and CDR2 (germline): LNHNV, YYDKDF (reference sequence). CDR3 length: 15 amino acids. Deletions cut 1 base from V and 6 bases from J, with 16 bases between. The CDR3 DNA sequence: TGTGCCACCAGCAGAGGGACTGGTCTTGGGGCCGAGCAGTACTTC. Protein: CATSRGTGLGAEQYF.